A single sample gave rise to the 16 T cell receptor beta chains below, sequenced in a study of T-cell memory formation after mild COVID-19. TCRdb re-derived calls from the 5' RACE reads in MiXCR, one entry per CDR3 protein. The table records some 270,000 distinct CDR3 sequences, 15% of them present only once. Sequenced material: PBMCs or a T cell subset sorted from them (not recorded which). The origin of the receptors is an adult woman who had mild COVID-19 (a few samples of this study predate the infection). Cell type and time point are not known.

The chain links TRBV9 to TRBJ1-6, with TRBD1 as a possible D gene (6 bases). Germline V lookup: CDR1 SGDLS, CDR2 YYNGEE. The V end lost 7 bases, the J end lost 10 bases, and 12 bases lay between the germline ends. The CDR3 runs to 12 residues. This CDR3 reads CASGRGGSPLHF. DNA of the CDR3: TGTGCCAGCGGTCGGGGGGGCTCACCCCTCCACTTT.

This clonotype has at least ten counts. The chain recombines TRBV24-1 with TRBJ2-1; 8 bases agree with TRBD2. CDR3 length equals 14 residues. V dropped 2 bases and J dropped 10; count of bases not matched to a gene: 6. CDR1 KGHDR and CDR2 SFDVKD come from the germline V gene. This CDR3 reads CATSDSGGDEEQFF. The CDR3 DNA is TGTGCCACCAGTGATTCGGGGGGGGATGAAGAGCAGTTCTTC.

The gene calls are TRBV7-2 and TRBJ2-5; D might be TRBD1 (5 bases). This CDR3 comprises 13 residues. Germline CDR1 SGHTA, CDR2 FQGNSA. V gave up 5 bases and J gave up 9 bases, with 16 bases separating them. As DNA, the CDR3 is TGTGCCAGCAGCCAGACAGTGGGTTCGCCCCAGTACTTC. Encoded protein: CASSQTVGSPQYF.

V and J are TRBV5-1 and TRBJ2-7; possibly TRBD1 for D (6 bases). The germline V gene encodes CDR1 SGHRS and CDR2 YFSETQ. The CDR3 is 13 residues long. Trimming pared 0 bases from V and 7 bases from J, leaving 11 bases between. The CDR3 nucleotides are TGCGCCAGCAGCTTGGACTCAGGGACAGAGCAGTACTTC. As protein: CASSLDSGTEQYF.

The chain is built from TRBV5-1 and TRBJ2-5; D might be TRBD2 (6 bases). Germline CDR1 is SGHRS and CDR2 is YFSETQ. The CDR3 is 14 residues long. V was pared by 2 bases and J by 7 bases, with 15 bases between. The CDR3 sequence is CASSFLPDGGTQYF. The CDR3 coding sequence is TGCGCCAGCAGCTTTCTCCCTGACGGGGGGACCCAGTACTTC.

The chain carries TRBV3-1 and TRBJ2-5; 8 positions agree with TRBD2. V dropped 3 bases and J dropped 0; count of bases not matched to a gene: 3. Germline assignment: CDR1 LGHDT and CDR2 YNNKEL (reference sequence). The CDR3 has 15 amino acids. The CDR3 nucleotides read TGTGCCAGCAGCCACGCGGGGGGCCACCAAGAGACCCAGTACTTC. It yields the protein CASSHAGGHQETQYF.

In this sample, this clonotype turned up a few times. This sequence joins TRBV12-3 or TRBV12-4 and TRBJ1-2; TRBD1 might be the D (6 bases). Trimming pared 10 bases from V and 6 bases from J, leaving 12 bases between. The CDR3 covers 11 residues. CDR3 in DNA: TGTGCCACTGCGAGGGGGAATGGCTACACCTTC. This gives the protein CATARGNGYTF.

There are a few counts of this clonotype. This sequence joins TRBV9 and TRBJ2-2; 7 bases align to TRBD2. The CDR3 sequence is 15 residues long. Looked up from germline, CDR1 is SGDLS and CDR2 is YYNGEE. V dropped 1 base and J dropped 4; count of bases not matched to a gene: 4. The CDR3 DNA is TGTGCCAGCAGCGTAATGTCGGGAGGCACCGGGGAGCTGTTTTTT. Its protein is CASSVMSGGTGELFF.

V and J are TRBV18 and TRBJ2-5, with TRBD2 matching over 9 bases. The CDR3 has 14 amino acids. CDR1 KGHSH and CDR2 LQKENI come from the germline V gene. J gave up 4 bases and V 4 bases, and 4 bases lay outside the gene matches. CDR3 sequence reads: CASSLAGVSETQYF. The CDR3 region has the DNA TGTGCCAGCTCACTAGCGGGAGTTTCAGAGACCCAGTACTTC.

The rearrangement joins TRBV3-1 to TRBJ1-1, with D maybe TRBD1 (6 bases). Germline CDR1 is LGHDT and CDR2 is YNNKEL (reference sequence). There are 15 residues in the CDR3. The ends were cut back, 1 base at V and 5 bases at J, with 14 bases in the middle. The CDR3: CASSQGLRGRTEAFF. In DNA form, the CDR3 reads TGTGCCAGCAGCCAAGGACTCAGGGGAAGAACTGAAGCTTTCTTT. Full variable domain (rest looked up from reference TRBV3-1 and TRBJ1-1): DTAVSQTPKYLVTQMGNDKSIKCEQNLGHDTMYWYKQDSKKFLKIMFSYNNKELIINETVPNRFSPKSPDKAHLNLHINSLELGDSAVYFCASSQGLRGRTEAFFGQGTRLTVV.

V usage is TRBV29-1 and J usage is TRBJ2-1; D may correspond to TRBD1 or TRBD2 (5 bases each). V lost 3 bases, J lost 7 bases, and 19 bases lay in between. The length of the CDR3 is 15 residues. Germline loops: CDR1 SQVTM, CDR2 ANQGSEA. This CDR3 is CSVDGMRARANEQFF. CDR3 DNA sequence: TGCAGCGTTGATGGGATGAGGGCCAGGGCGAATGAGCAGTTCTTC.

In this sample, this clonotype turned up many times. The V gene is TRBV7-9, the J gene TRBJ2-3, with TRBD1 as a possible D gene (6 bases). The CDR3 is 16 residues long. Looked up from germline, CDR1 is SEHNR and CDR2 is FQNEAQ (reference sequence). Between the trimmed V and J ends, which lost 5 bases and 0 bases, there was a span of 15 bases. The CDR3 protein is CASSPGQRASTDTQYF. Written as DNA, the CDR3 is TGTGCCAGCAGCCCCGGACAGCGTGCTAGCACAGATACGCAGTATTTT.

The chain carries TRBV5-1 and TRBJ1-2; D ambiguous. V shed 2 bases and J shed 6 bases, with 11 bases lying between them. Germline V CDR1 and CDR2: SGHRS, YFSETQ. The CDR3 extends over 13 amino acids. DNA of the CDR3: TGCGCCAGCAGCTTCGAGACATCGGATGGCTACACCTTC. Encoded protein: CASSFETSDGYTF. The whole variable domain, filled in from reference TRBV5-1 and TRBJ1-2, reads KAGVTQTPRYLIKTRGQQVTLSCSPISGHRSVSWYQQTPGQGLQFLFEYFSETQRNKGNFPGRFSGRQFSNSRSEMNVSTLELGDSALYLCASSFETSDGYTFGSGTRLTVV.

This clonotype has only a few counts. This chain connects TRBV12-3 or TRBV12-4 to TRBJ1-2, with D perhaps TRBD1 (6 bases). This CDR3 has 19 residues. Trimming stripped 5 bases from V and 3 bases from J, with 28 bases between. CDR3 amino acids: CASSPRRRWTAPEDYGYTF. The CDR3 DNA reads TGTGCCAGCAGTCCGCGAAGAAGATGGACAGCACCGGAGGACTATGGCTACACCTTC.

The chain uses TRBV12-3 or TRBV12-4 and TRBJ2-1; maybe TRBD1 (6 bases). Deletions cut 6 bases from V and 5 bases from J, with 20 bases between. CDR3 length equals 16 residues. DNA for the CDR3: TGTGCCAGCAGCCTCCGGGACACAGGGAAACACAATGAGCAGTTCTTC. Translated: CASSLRDTGKHNEQFF.

In this sample, this clonotype turned up a few times. V and J are TRBV20-1 and TRBJ2-1, with D possibly being TRBD1 (5 bases). Germline V lookup: CDR1 DFQATT, CDR2 SNEGSKA (reference sequence). Trimming pared 7 bases from V and 9 bases from J, leaving 13 bases between. This CDR3 is 11 amino acids long. The CDR3 DNA follows: TGCAGTGGGGGCCCGAGCCTTGAGCAGTTCTTC. As protein: CSGGPSLEQFF.